Presented here are 14 T cell receptor beta chains from one specimen sequenced in a study of shared clonotypes between healthy human individuals. The protocol was immunoSEQ multiplex PCR, while the TCRdb copy is restricted to in-frame clones and leaves out a portion. The sample records about a million clones, approximately 80% being singletons. Sequenced material: memory CD4+ T cells from PBMCs. Subset specified: CD45RA-negative fraction. These receptors originate from a young man in good health. Some clones in this sample may be carry-over from other donors' samples.

The chain is built from TRBV4-1 and TRBJ2-3, with 7 bases fitting TRBD1. Trimming took 0 bases from V and 4 from J; bases not matched to a gene: 7. The CDR3 is made up of 16 amino acids. The germline V gene has CDR1 MGHRA and CDR2 YSYEKL. The CDR3 nucleotides are TGCGCCAGCAGCCAAGATTCCCTAACAGGGGCAGATACGCAGTATTTT. Its protein product is CASSQDSLTGADTQYF.

The V call is TRBV6-4, the J call TRBJ2-2, with 14 positions matching TRBD2. The V gene end was trimmed by 6 bases and the J gene end by 7 bases; junction bases not matched to a gene: 7. The CDR3 is made up of 16 amino acids. CDR1 is MRHNA and CDR2 is SNTAGT in the germline V gene. This chain's CDR3 is CASSAGTSGSVGELFF. The CDR3 DNA sequence: TGTGCCAGCAGCGCCGGGACTAGCGGGAGTGTCGGGGAGCTGTTTTTT.

The chain employs TRBV4-2 and TRBJ2-4, with 8 bases aligning to TRBD1. CDR1 and CDR2 (germline): LGHNA, YNFKEQ. The length of the CDR3 is 14 residues. The V segment lost 4 bases and the J segment 6 bases; nucleotides outside the gene matches: 5. For the CDR3, the DNA is TGTGCCAGCAGCCCTGGACAGGGCGGAAACATTCAGTACTTC. It translates to CASSPGQGGNIQYF.

The chain couples TRBV30 to TRBJ1-2; 11 positions match TRBD1. In germline, CDR1 is GTSNPN, CDR2 SVGIG (reference sequence). The ends lost 3 bases at V and 2 bases at J; junction bases unmatched: 11. The CDR3 is made up of 17 amino acids. The CDR3 coding sequence is TGTGCCTGGAGCGGGGACAGGGGGGGATTGATCAACTATGGCTACACCTTC. It translates to CAWSGDRGGLINYGYTF.

The genes are TRBV9 and TRBJ2-1; TRBD1 is a possible D gene (6 bases). CDR1 SGDLS and CDR2 YYNGEE come from the germline V gene. V was shortened by 0 bases and J by 5 bases, with 15 bases between the two germline ends. CDR3 length: 16 amino acids. CDR3 nucleotide sequence: TGTGCCAGCAGCGTAGCTCCAGGGGAAGATGACAATGAGCAGTTCTTC. Amino acids: CASSVAPGEDDNEQFF.

As to this clone: Just one base apart from a much larger clone, this may be a read error. The chain employs TRBV30 and TRBJ1-1; D is unclear. The CDR3 length is 14 residues. CDR1 and CDR2 (germline): GTSNPN, SVGIG (reference sequence). The CDR3 DNA follows: TGTGCCTGGAGTTCGGGAGACCGGGGTACTGAAGCTCTCTTT. It encodes CAWSSGDRGTEALF.

This clone came up once. The V call is TRBV5-1, the J call TRBJ2-1; 8 bases line up with TRBD1. The CDR3 contains 15 residues. V gave up 7 bases and J gave up 0 bases; unmatched junction bases: 6. Germline V gene data show CDR1 as SGHRS and CDR2 as YFSETQ. The CDR3 sequence is CASHLGQASYNEQFF. The DNA for the CDR3 is TGCGCCAGCCACTTGGGACAGGCCTCCTACAATGAGCAGTTCTTC.

This clone showed up just once. This chain uses TRBV7-2 with TRBJ1-2; no reliable D call. The ends were cut back, 1 base at V and 2 bases at J, with 17 bases in the middle. Germline CDR1 SGHTA, CDR2 FQGNSA. The CDR3 spans 17 residues. The CDR3 reads CASSLVVRPDANYGYTF. DNA of the CDR3: TGTGCCAGCAGCTTAGTGGTAAGGCCGGACGCCAACTATGGCTACACCTTC.

This chain uses TRBV2 with TRBJ1-4; unclear D gene. The CDR3 spans 15 residues. Germline values: CDR1 SNHLY, CDR2 FYNNEI. Trimming cost V 6 bases and J 7 bases, with 18 bases left between them. The CDR3 loop is CASSVNLSALEKLFF. The CDR3 DNA reads TGTGCCAGCAGCGTGAACTTGTCGGCACTTGAAAAACTGTTTTTT.

As for this clone: The same CDR3 can be traced to other DNA sequences in this sample. V is TRBV28 and J is TRBJ1-5; 7 bases are shared with TRBD1. Germline V gives CDR1 MDHEN, CDR2 SYDVKM. Trimming took 4 bases from V and 4 from J; bases not matched to a gene: 4. The CDR3 spans 14 residues. The CDR3 DNA sequence: TGTGCCAGCAGTTCGGGACAGCTAAATCAGCCCCAGCATTTT. Its translation is CASSSGQLNQPQHF.

The CDR3 DNA is TGTGCCAGCGCTAGGGACAGGGGGACAGATACGCAGTATTTT. Protein sequence: CASARDRGTDTQYF. The V gene is TRBV6-9, the J gene TRBJ2-3; 11 nucleotides match TRBD1. With V trimmed by 8 bases and J by 3 bases, 4 bases remained unmatched. This CDR3 is built from 14 residues. Germline CDR1 reads MNHGY; CDR2 reads SVAAGI.

The chain links TRBV5-1 to TRBJ2-1; no clear D gene. The CDR3 covers 13 residues. V lost 4 bases and J 5 bases, leaving 10 bases between the germline ends. Germline lookup yields CDR1 SGHRS and CDR2 YFSETQ. The DNA of the CDR3 is TGCGCCAGCAGCGTGAGCGATGACAATGAGCAGTTCTTC. Translating it yields CASSVSDDNEQFF.

The genes are TRBV28 and TRBJ2-1; 16 bases fit TRBD2. The CDR3 covers 18 residues. Germline V gene lookup returns CDR1 MDHEN and CDR2 SYDVKM. Unmatched junction bases numbered 13, after V lost 8 bases and J lost 6 bases. CDR3 nucleotide sequence: TGTGCCAGCCCCCCGGGACTAGCGGGAGGGCCAGATCCCAATGAGCAGTTCTTC. Translated: CASPPGLAGGPDPNEQFF.

This clone has more than one count but fewer than ten. The chain combines TRBV28 with TRBJ2-1, with 10 nucleotides matching TRBD2. V shed 6 bases and J 4 bases; nucleotides not matched to a gene: 6. The CDR3 sequence is 15 residues long. Germline values: CDR1 MDHEN, CDR2 SYDVKM. The CDR3 DNA sequence: TGTGCCAGCAGCCCCCTAGCGGGAGCTTACAATGAGCAGTTCTTC. Amino acid sequence: CASSPLAGAYNEQFF.